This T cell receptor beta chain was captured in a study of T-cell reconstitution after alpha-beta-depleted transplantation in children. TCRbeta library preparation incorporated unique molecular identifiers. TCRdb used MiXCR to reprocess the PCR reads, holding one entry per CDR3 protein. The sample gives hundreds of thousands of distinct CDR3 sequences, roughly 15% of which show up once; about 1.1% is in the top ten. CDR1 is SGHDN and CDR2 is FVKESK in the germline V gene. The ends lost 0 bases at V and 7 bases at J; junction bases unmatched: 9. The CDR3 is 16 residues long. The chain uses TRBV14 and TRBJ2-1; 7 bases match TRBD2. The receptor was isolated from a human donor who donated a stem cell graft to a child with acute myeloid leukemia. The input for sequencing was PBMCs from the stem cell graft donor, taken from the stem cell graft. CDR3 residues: CASSQEGGGGKNEQFF. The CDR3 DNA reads TGTGCCAGCAGCCAAGAAGGCGGGGGAGGGAAAAATGAGCAGTTCTTC.